The clone carrying this T cell receptor beta chain occurred once. The data belong to a study of cytomegalovirus exposure and HLA in healthy donors. The wider study: Approximately 83 million unique TCRs from HLA-typed donors were held in an early data release.

Participants comprised healthy donors of bone marrow. The CDR3 has 17 amino acids. Amplification used 60 Vbeta primers and 13 Jbeta primers. The protocol was immunoSEQ multiplex PCR, while the TCRdb copy is restricted to in-frame clones and leaves out a portion. The table has 100,000 to 150,000 clones, approximately 83% seen once. This rearrangement joins TRBV21-1 to TRBJ2-3; TRBD2, the table's D call, was not compared with the DNA. TRBV21-1 is recorded as a pseudogene. The sequence was collected from a woman aged 40 to 50 in good health and CMV-seropositive. Material for sequencing was PBMCs. The CDR3 spells CASSKKRNPPDTDTQYF. The CDR3 region has the DNA TGTGCCAGCAGCAAGAAGCGGAACCCTCCCGACACAGATACGCAGTATTTT.